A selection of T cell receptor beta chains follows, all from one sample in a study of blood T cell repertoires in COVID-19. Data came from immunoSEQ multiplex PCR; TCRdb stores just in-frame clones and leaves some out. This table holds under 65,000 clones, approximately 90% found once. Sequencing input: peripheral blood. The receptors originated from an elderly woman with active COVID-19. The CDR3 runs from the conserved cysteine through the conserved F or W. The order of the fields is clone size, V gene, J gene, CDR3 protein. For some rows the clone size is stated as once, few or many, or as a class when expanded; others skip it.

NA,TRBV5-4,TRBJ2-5,CATRGVQETQYF
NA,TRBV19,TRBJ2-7,CASSIDPGRRAPYEQYF
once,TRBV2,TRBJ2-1,CASRPGLAEYNEQFF
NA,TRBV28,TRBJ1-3,CASSFPAGNTIYF
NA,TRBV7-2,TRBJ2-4,CASSSGASKNIQYF
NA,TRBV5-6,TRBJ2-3,CASSLSGSKTDTQYF
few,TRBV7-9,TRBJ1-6,CASSLGDRVNSPLHF
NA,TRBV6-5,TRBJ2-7,CASSTSGRGEQYF
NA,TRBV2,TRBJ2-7,CASSLGLAGIYEQYF
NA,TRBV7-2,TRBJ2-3,CASSPGQAYTDTQYF
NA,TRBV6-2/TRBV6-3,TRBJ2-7,CASSYSTTVSFISSYEQYF
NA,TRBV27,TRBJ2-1,CASSLPRTSGRPYNEQFF
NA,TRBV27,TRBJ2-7,CASSKTGGRGFYEQYF
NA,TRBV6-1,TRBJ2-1,CASSEEGPTSFYNEQFF
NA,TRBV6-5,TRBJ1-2,CASTNGGSGGYTF
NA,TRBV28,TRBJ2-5,CASSPGSNSQETQYF
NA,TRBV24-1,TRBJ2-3,CATSETSGSGADTQYF
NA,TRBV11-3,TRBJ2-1,CASSPPGLAGVGEQFF
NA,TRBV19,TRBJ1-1,CASNHGTGANTEAFF
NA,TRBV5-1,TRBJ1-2,CASSLASGQGLGGYTF
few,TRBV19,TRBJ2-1,CASSIIPGNDYNEQFF
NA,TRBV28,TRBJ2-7,CASSGQPTQPGLATYEQYF
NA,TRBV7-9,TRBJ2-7,CASSGQNTYEQYF
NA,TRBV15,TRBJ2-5,CATSTNGLAGVETQYF
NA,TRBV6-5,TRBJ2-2,CASSYSLGSRGRELFF
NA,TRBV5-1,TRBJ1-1,CASSLAGTGATEAFF
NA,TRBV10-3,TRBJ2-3,CAIRPAGGSTDTQYF
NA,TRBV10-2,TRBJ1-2,CASSESSGNYGYTF
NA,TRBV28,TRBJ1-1,CASSPLRGYDEAFF
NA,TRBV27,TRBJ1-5,CASSRGQGIGQPQHF
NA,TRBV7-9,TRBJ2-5,CASSISFQETQYF
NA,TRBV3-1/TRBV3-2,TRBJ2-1,CASSRDRVADEQFF
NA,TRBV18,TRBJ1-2,CASSLDRDNGYTF
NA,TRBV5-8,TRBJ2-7,CASSLSTGGGYEQYF
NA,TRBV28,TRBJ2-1,CASTRSGESGNEQFF
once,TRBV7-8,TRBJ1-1,CASSSRGTGSEAFF
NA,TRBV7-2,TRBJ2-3,CASSPLAGGTDTQYF
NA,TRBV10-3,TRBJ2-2,CAISDVEVGELFF
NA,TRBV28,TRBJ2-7,CASSLSGGRRYEQYF
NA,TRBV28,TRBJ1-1,CASSSGQLGTEAFF
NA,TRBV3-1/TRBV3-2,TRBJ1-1,CASSQVGTTEAFF
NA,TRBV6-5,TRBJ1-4,CASSYTGEREKLFF
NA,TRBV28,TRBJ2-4,CASSPPGDIQYF
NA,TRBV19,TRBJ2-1,CASTQGTGGEQFF
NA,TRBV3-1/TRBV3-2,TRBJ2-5,CASSQRAGSETQYF
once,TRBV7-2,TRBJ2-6,CASSLYGGSYSGANVLTF
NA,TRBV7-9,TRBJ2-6,CASSLGGFGANVLTF
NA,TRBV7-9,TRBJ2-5,CASSLSGWLWETQYF
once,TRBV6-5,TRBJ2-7,CASTRGYEQYF
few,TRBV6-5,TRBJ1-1,CASSYGQLTEAFF
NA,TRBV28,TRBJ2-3,CASGGREGTDTQYF
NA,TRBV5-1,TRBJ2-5,CASISSGQGQETQYF
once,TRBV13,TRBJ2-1,CASSPRTDNEQFF
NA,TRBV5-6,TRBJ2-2,CLHTSGRADRNTGELFF
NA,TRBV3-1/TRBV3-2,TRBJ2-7,CASSPSGRQGAYEQYF